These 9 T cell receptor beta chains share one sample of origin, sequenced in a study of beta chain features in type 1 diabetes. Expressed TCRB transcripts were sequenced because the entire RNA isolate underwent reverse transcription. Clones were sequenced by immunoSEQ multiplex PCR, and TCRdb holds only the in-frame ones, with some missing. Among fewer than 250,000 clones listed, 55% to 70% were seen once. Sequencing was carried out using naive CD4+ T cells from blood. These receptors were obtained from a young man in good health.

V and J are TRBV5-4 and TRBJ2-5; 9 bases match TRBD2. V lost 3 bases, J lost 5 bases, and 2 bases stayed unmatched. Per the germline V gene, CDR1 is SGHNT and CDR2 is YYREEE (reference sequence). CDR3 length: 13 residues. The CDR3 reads CASSSGTSETQYF. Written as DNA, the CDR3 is TGTGCCAGCAGCTCCGGGACTAGCGAGACCCAGTACTTC. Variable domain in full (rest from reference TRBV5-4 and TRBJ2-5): ETGVTQSPTHLIKTRGQQVTLRCSSQSGHNTVSWYQQALGQGPQFIFQYYREEENGRGNFPPRFSGLQFPNYSSELNVNALELDDSALYLCASSSGTSETQYFGPGTRLLVL.

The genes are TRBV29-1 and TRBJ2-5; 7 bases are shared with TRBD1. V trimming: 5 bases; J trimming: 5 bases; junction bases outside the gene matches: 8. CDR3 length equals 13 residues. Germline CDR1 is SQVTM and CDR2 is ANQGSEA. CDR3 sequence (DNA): TGCAGCGTTTCACAGGGGAGTAGGGAGACCCAGTACTTC. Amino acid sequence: CSVSQGSRETQYF.

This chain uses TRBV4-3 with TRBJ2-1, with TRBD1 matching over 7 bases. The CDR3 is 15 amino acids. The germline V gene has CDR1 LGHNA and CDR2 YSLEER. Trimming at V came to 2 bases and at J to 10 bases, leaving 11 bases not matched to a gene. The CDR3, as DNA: TGCGCCAGCAGCCAACCTCTCGACAGGGCAGGGGAGCAGTTCTTC. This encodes CASSQPLDRAGEQFF.

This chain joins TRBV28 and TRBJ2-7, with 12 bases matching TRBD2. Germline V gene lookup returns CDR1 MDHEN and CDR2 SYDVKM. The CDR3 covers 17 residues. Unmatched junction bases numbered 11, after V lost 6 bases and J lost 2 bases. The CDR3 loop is CASSRLQTSGGTYEQYF. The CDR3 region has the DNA TGTGCCAGCAGCCGACTCCAGACTAGCGGGGGAACCTACGAGCAGTACTTC.

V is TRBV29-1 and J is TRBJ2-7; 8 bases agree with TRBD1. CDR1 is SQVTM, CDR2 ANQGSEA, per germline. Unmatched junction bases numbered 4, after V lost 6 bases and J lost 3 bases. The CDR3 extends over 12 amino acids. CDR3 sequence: CSVVTGVYEQYF. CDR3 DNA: TGCAGCGTAGTGACAGGGGTCTACGAGCAGTACTTC.

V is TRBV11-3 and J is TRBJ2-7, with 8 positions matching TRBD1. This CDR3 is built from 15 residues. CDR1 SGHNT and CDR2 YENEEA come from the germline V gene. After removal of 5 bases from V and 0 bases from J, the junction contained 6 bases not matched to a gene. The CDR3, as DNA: TGTGCCAGCAGCCCCCGACAGGGGAGCTCCTACGAGCAGTACTTC. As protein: CASSPRQGSSYEQYF.

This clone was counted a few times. The CDR3 nucleotides are TGCAGCGTTGAAAACTACCAAGAGACCCAGTACTTC. It is translated as CSVENYQETQYF. The V and J genes are TRBV29-1 and TRBJ2-5; D call uncertain. Germline V CDR1 and CDR2: SQVTM, ANQGSEA. Trimming stripped 2 bases from V and 0 bases from J, with 4 bases between. The CDR3 loop spans 12 amino acids.

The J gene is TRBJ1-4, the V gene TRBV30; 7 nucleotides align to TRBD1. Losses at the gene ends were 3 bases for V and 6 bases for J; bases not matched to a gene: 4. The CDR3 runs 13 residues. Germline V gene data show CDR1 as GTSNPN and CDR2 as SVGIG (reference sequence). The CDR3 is CAWRVQGDEKLFF. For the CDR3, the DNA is TGTGCCTGGAGAGTGCAGGGGGATGAAAAACTGTTTTTT.

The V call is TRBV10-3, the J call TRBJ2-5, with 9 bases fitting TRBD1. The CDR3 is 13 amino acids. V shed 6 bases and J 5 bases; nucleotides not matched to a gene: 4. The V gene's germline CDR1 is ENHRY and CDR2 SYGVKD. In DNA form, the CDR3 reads TGTGCCATCAGGGGACAGGGAGGGGAGACCCAGTACTTC. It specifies CAIRGQGGETQYF.